This TCR beta chain came from a study of regulatory T cells in long-lasting Graves disease. Researchers made TCR beta libraries by using iRepertoire HTBI primers and running Arm-PCR on CDR3 regions. TCRdb reprocessed the multiplex PCR reads via MiXCR and lists one record per CDR3 protein. The profile shows around 460,000 distinct CDR3 sequences, about 14% of them singletons. Time point meaning: newly diagnosed GD, antithyroid drugs for less than 3 months. TCR sequences were obtained from RNA taken from PBMCs. CDR1 is MNHNS, CDR2 SASEGT, per germline. Trimming at V came to 8 bases and at J to 2 bases, leaving 7 bases not matched to a gene. The CDR3 extends over 17 amino acids. Only a few counts were recorded for this clonotype. Antigen: not known. Study outcomes and limitations: Comparison showed that persistent patients shared more public clonotypes (roughly 2,500) than new patients (966).

These data are also associated with another study on T cells in Graves' hyperthyroidism and ophthalmopathy.

The sample here was peripheral blood mononuclear cells (PBMCs), taken at new diagnosis, from a patient treated with antithyroid drugs. The V and J genes are TRBV6-1 and TRBJ2-6; 12 bases match TRBD2. The TCR sequence derives from a woman aged 45-60 years with Graves disease. The CDR3: CASYALAGGPGANVLTF. The DNA of the CDR3 is TGTGCCAGCTACGCTCTAGCGGGAGGGCCTGGGGCCAACGTCCTGACTTTC.